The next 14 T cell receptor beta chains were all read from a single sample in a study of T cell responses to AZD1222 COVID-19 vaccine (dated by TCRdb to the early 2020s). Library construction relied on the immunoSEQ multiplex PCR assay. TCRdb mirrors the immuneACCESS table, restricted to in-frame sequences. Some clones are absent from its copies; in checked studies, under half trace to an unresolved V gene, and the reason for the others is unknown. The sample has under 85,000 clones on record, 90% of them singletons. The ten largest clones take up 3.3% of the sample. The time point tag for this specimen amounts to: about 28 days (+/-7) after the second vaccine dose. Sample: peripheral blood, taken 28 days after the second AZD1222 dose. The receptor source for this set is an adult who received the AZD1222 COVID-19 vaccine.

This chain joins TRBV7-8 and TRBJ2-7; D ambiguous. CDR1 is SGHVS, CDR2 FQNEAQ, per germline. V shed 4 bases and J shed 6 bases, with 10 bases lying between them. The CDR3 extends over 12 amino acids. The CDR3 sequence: CASSYLSVEQYF. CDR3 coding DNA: TGTGCCAGCAGCTATCTCTCAGTCGAGCAGTACTTC.

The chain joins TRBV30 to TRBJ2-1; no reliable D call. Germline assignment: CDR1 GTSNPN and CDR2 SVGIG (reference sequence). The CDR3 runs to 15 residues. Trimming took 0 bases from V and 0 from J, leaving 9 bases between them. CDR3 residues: CAWSVGTRSYNEQFF. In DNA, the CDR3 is TGTGCCTGGAGTGTAGGCACCCGCTCCTACAATGAGCAGTTCTTC.

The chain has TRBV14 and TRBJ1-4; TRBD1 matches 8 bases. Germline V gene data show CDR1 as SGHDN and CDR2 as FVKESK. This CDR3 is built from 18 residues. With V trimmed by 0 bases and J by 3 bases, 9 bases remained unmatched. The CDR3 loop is CASSQDPGQGGPNEKLFF. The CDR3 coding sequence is TGTGCCAGCAGCCAAGATCCCGGACAGGGCGGTCCTAATGAAAAACTGTTTTTT. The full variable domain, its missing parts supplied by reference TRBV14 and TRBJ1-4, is EAGVTQFPSHSVIEKGQTVTLRCDPISGHDNLYWYRRVMGKEIKFLLHFVKESKQDESGMPNNRFLAERTGGTYSTLKVQPAELEDSGVYFCASSQDPGQGGPNEKLFFGSGTQLSVL.

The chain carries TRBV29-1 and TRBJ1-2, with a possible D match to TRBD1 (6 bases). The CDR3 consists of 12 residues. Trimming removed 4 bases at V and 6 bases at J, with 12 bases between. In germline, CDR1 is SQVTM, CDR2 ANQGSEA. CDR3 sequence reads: CSVGSGVDGYTF. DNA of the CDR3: TGCAGCGTTGGTTCAGGGGTAGATGGCTACACCTTC. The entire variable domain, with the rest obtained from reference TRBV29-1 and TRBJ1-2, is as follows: SAVISQKPSRDICQRGTSLTIQCQVDSQVTMMFWYRQQPGQSLTLIATANQGSEATYESGFVIDKFPISRPNLTFSTLTVSNMSPEDSSIYLCSVGSGVDGYTFGSGTRLTVV.

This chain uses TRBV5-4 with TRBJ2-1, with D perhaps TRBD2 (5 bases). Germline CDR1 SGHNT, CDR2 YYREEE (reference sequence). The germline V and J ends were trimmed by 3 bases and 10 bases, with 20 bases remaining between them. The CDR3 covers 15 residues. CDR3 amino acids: CASSSGDRGRLEQFF. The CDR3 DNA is TGTGCCAGCAGCTCTGGGGATCGCGGGCGCTTAGAGCAGTTCTTC.

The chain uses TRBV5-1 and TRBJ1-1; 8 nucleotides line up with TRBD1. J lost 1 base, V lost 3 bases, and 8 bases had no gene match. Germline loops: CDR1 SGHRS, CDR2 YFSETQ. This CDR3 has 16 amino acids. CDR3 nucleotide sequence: TGCGCCAGCAGCTCGAACTCCGGGACAGGGAACACTGAAGCTTTCTTT. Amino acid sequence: CASSSNSGTGNTEAFF.

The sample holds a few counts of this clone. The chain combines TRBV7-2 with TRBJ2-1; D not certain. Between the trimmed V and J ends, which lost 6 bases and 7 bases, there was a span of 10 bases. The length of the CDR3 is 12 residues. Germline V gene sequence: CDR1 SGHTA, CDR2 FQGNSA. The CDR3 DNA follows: TGTGCCAGCAGGCTGACTCCGAATGAGCAGTTCTTC. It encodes CASRLTPNEQFF.

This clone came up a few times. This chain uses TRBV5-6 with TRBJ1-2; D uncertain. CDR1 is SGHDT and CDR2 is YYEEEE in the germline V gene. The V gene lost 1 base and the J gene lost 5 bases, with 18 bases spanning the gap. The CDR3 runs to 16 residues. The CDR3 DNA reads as TGTGCCAGCAGCTTGTTGGCACAAGACATTATTTATGGCTACACCTTC. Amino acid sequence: CASSLLAQDIIYGYTF.

CDR3 bases: TGTGCCAGCAGGGGGGTCCCCACAGATACGCAGTATTTT. Its translation: CASRGVPTDTQYF. The V gene is TRBV7-2, the J gene TRBJ2-3; D tentatively fits TRBD1 or TRBD2 (5 bases each). V dropped 6 bases and J dropped 2 bases, with 9 bases sitting between them. Germline-derived CDR1 and CDR2 are SGHTA and FQGNSA. This CDR3 comprises 13 residues.

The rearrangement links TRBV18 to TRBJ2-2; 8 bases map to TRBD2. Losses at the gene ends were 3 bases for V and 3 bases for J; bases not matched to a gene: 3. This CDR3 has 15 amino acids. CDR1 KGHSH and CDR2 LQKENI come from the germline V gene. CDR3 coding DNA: TGTGCCAGCTCACCCGAGCGGGGGTACACCGGGGAGCTGTTTTTT. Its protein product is CASSPERGYTGELFF.

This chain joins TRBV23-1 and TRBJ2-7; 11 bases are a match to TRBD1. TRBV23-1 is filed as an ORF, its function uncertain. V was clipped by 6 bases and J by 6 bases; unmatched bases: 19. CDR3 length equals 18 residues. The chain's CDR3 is CASSNLQERDRGNSEQYF. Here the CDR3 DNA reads TGCGCCAGCAGCAACCTCCAAGAAAGGGACAGGGGGAATTCCGAGCAGTACTTC.

The DNA for the CDR3 is TGTGCCAGCAGTTCCGACGTTGTAGGTGAAGCTTTCTTT. It codes for CASSSDVVGEAFF. The gene calls are TRBV6-5 and TRBJ1-1; D is unclear. Germline CDR1 reads MNHEY; CDR2 reads SVGAGI. This CDR3 contains 13 residues. V lost 4 bases and J 7 bases, leaving 13 bases between the germline ends.

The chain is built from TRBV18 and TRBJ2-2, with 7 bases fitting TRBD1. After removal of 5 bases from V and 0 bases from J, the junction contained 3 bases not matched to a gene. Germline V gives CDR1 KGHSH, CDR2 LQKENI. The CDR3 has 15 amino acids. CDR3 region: CASSRGQSNTGELFF. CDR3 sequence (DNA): TGTGCCAGCTCAAGGGGACAGTCGAACACCGGGGAGCTGTTTTTT.

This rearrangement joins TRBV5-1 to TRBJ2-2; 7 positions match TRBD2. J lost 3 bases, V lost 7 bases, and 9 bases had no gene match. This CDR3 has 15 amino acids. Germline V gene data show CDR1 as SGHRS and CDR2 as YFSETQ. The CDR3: CASWESGEYTGELFF. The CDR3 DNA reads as TGCGCCAGCTGGGAGAGCGGGGAATACACCGGGGAGCTGTTTTTT.